A single sample is the source of the 5 T cell receptor beta chains below, sequenced in a study of blood T cell repertoires in COVID-19. Repertoires were generated with immunoSEQ multiplex PCR, while TCRdb's copy carries only in-frame clones and drops some. The sample holds around 210,000 clones, 89% seen once. Material for sequencing was PBMCs or T cells enriched from blood (not recorded which). Receptors originate from a woman between 18 and 29 years old who had recovered from COVID-19.

CDR3 protein: CASSEQFNRGNYGYTF. The CDR3 coding sequence is TGTGCCAGCAGTGAACAATTTAACAGGGGAAACTATGGCTACACCTTC. The chain carries TRBV6-1 and TRBJ1-2, with TRBD1 matching over 7 bases. The CDR3 is made up of 16 amino acids. Germline assignment: CDR1 MNHNS and CDR2 SASEGT. V lost 2 bases, J lost 2 bases, and 8 bases stayed unmatched.

The rearrangement links TRBV30 to TRBJ1-1, with 8 bases matching TRBD1. V was pared by 1 base and J by 1 base, with 5 bases of the junction left unmatched. The CDR3 totals 15 residues. In germline, CDR1 is GTSNPN, CDR2 SVGIG (reference sequence). Written as DNA, the CDR3 is TGTGCCTGGAGTGCCCCGGACAGGGCGAACACTGAAGCTTTCTTT. It specifies CAWSAPDRANTEAFF. The complete variable domain, with remaining parts taken from reference TRBV30 and TRBJ1-1, reads SQTIHQWPATLVQPVGSPLSLECTVEGTSNPNLYWYRQAAGRGLQLLFYSVGIGQISSEVPQNLSASRPQDRQFILSSKKLLLSDSGFYLCAWSAPDRANTEAFFGQGTRLTVV.

In regard to this clone: The junction differs from germline at one of its ends, possibly a read error. The rearrangement joins TRBV30 to TRBJ1-4; a possible D gene is TRBD1 (6 bases). Germline V CDR1 and CDR2: GTSNPN, SVGIG (reference sequence). The CDR3 covers 12 residues. The CDR3 region is CAWSAGTSSFDF. In nucleotides, the CDR3 is TGTGCCTGGAGCGCCGGGACATCGTCCTTCGATTTT.

The chain recombines TRBV4-1 with TRBJ1-6, with D unclear. CDR3 length equals 16 residues. Germline V gene sequence: CDR1 MGHRA, CDR2 YSYEKL. Trimming left V 1 base short and J 4 bases short, with 11 bases between. As DNA, the CDR3 is TGCGCCAGCAGCCAAGTCCGGGAACAATATAATTCACCCCTCCACTTT. It codes for CASSQVREQYNSPLHF.

This sequence joins TRBV11-2 and TRBJ2-2; possible D gene TRBD1, 5 bases. CDR1 and CDR2 from the germline V gene are SGHAT and FQNNGV. The CDR3 totals 15 residues. V lost 4 bases and J 8 bases, leaving 17 bases between the germline ends. The CDR3 is CASSSRAGILGELFF. The CDR3 DNA is TGTGCCAGCAGCTCACGGGCAGGGATATTAGGGGAGCTGTTTTTT.